These T cell receptor beta chains were read from a single sample in a study of T cell changes during pregnancy in multiple sclerosis. Generated by immunoSEQ multiplex PCR, the TCRdb table keeps only in-frame clones and is missing some. This table holds 45,000 to 60,000 clones, more than 90% found once. The sample in question was peripheral blood, obtained after pregnancy. These receptor sequences come from a female donor in good health, enrolled as a control in a pregnancy study. The CDR3 runs from the conserved cysteine through the conserved F or W. Fields, in order: clone size, J gene, V gene, D gene, CDR3 protein, CDR3 DNA. The D gene is left open where the match is weak. Rows may omit the clone size; those that give it use once, few, many or a size class.

size: -; J: TRBJ1-2; V: TRBV19; D: TRBD1; CDR3: CASSIRDREISYGYTF; DNA: TGTGCCAGTAGTATCCGGGACAGGGAAATTAGCTATGGCTACACCTTC
size: -; J: TRBJ1-2; V: TRBV6-1; D: -; CDR3: CASSERRGYGYTF; DNA: TGTGCCAGCAGTGAACGCAGGGGCTATGGCTACACCTTC
size: -; J: TRBJ1-1; V: TRBV5-1; D: -; CDR3: CASSPQGDTEAFF; DNA: TGCGCCAGCAGCCCTCAAGGGGACACTGAAGCTTTCTTT
size: -; J: TRBJ2-7; V: TRBV19; D: -; CDR3: CASRSDRSYEQYF; DNA: TGTGCCAGTAGGAGTGACAGGTCCTACGAGCAGTACTTC
size: -; J: TRBJ2-7; V: TRBV7-2; D: TRBD2; CDR3: CASSPGGARREQYF; DNA: TGTGCCAGCAGCCCCGGGGGGGCCCGTCGAGAGCAGTACTTC
size: -; J: TRBJ2-7; V: TRBV2; D: -; CDR3: CASSQSRGTYEQYF; DNA: TGTGCCAGCAGTCAAAGTAGGGGTACCTACGAGCAGTACTTC
size: -; J: TRBJ2-1; V: TRBV10-1; D: TRBD2; CDR3: CASSNSGISYNEQFF; DNA: TGCGCCAGCAGCAACAGCGGGATATCCTACAATGAGCAGTTCTTC
size: once; J: TRBJ1-3; V: TRBV7-2; D: TRBD1; CDR3: CASSLVSGGENTIYF; DNA: TGTGCCAGCAGCTTAGTGTCAGGGGGCGAGAACACCATATATTTT
size: -; J: TRBJ1-2; V: TRBV6-8; D: TRBD1; CDR3: CASSPGTGYVHGYTF; DNA: TGTGCCAGCAGTCCCGGGACAGGGTATGTTCATGGCTACACCTTC
size: -; J: TRBJ1-2; V: TRBV7-6; D: TRBD1; CDR3: CASSPGQQNYGYTF; DNA: TGTGCCAGCAGCCCGGGACAGCAGAACTATGGCTACACCTTC